This record covers a single T cell receptor (beta chain). Its specificity is unknown. Here immunoSEQ multiplex PCR was the method, and the copy in TCRdb shows in-frame clones only, minus some. The sample includes tens of thousands of clones, approximately 78% of them seen just once. These data come from a study of memory CD4+ T cells and cytomegalovirus serostatus. Study in general: Of the healthy Belgian adults, 9 were CMV seropositive and 24 seronegative.

The sort gate was single viable CD3+CD4+CD8-CD45RO+ cells for memory CD4+ T cells. Findings and limits, study-wide: Repertoires predicted CMV serostatus with median bootstrapped AUC of around 0.95. Each of approximately 73 CMV-associated TCRbeta sequences occurred in one to five individuals.

Trimming removed 6 bases from V and 16 bases from J, with 19 bases in between. Per germline, CDR1 GTSNPN and CDR2 SVGIG (reference sequence). The CDR3 has 11 amino acids. The origin of this receptor is an adult in good health and CMV-seronegative. The sequencing sample was made of memory CD4+ T cells from blood. V usage is TRBV30 and J usage is TRBJ1-3; D might be TRBD1 (5 bases). The CDR3: CACSGAAVMYF. The DNA for the CDR3 is TGTGCCTGCAGCGGGGCAGCAGTTATGTATTTT.